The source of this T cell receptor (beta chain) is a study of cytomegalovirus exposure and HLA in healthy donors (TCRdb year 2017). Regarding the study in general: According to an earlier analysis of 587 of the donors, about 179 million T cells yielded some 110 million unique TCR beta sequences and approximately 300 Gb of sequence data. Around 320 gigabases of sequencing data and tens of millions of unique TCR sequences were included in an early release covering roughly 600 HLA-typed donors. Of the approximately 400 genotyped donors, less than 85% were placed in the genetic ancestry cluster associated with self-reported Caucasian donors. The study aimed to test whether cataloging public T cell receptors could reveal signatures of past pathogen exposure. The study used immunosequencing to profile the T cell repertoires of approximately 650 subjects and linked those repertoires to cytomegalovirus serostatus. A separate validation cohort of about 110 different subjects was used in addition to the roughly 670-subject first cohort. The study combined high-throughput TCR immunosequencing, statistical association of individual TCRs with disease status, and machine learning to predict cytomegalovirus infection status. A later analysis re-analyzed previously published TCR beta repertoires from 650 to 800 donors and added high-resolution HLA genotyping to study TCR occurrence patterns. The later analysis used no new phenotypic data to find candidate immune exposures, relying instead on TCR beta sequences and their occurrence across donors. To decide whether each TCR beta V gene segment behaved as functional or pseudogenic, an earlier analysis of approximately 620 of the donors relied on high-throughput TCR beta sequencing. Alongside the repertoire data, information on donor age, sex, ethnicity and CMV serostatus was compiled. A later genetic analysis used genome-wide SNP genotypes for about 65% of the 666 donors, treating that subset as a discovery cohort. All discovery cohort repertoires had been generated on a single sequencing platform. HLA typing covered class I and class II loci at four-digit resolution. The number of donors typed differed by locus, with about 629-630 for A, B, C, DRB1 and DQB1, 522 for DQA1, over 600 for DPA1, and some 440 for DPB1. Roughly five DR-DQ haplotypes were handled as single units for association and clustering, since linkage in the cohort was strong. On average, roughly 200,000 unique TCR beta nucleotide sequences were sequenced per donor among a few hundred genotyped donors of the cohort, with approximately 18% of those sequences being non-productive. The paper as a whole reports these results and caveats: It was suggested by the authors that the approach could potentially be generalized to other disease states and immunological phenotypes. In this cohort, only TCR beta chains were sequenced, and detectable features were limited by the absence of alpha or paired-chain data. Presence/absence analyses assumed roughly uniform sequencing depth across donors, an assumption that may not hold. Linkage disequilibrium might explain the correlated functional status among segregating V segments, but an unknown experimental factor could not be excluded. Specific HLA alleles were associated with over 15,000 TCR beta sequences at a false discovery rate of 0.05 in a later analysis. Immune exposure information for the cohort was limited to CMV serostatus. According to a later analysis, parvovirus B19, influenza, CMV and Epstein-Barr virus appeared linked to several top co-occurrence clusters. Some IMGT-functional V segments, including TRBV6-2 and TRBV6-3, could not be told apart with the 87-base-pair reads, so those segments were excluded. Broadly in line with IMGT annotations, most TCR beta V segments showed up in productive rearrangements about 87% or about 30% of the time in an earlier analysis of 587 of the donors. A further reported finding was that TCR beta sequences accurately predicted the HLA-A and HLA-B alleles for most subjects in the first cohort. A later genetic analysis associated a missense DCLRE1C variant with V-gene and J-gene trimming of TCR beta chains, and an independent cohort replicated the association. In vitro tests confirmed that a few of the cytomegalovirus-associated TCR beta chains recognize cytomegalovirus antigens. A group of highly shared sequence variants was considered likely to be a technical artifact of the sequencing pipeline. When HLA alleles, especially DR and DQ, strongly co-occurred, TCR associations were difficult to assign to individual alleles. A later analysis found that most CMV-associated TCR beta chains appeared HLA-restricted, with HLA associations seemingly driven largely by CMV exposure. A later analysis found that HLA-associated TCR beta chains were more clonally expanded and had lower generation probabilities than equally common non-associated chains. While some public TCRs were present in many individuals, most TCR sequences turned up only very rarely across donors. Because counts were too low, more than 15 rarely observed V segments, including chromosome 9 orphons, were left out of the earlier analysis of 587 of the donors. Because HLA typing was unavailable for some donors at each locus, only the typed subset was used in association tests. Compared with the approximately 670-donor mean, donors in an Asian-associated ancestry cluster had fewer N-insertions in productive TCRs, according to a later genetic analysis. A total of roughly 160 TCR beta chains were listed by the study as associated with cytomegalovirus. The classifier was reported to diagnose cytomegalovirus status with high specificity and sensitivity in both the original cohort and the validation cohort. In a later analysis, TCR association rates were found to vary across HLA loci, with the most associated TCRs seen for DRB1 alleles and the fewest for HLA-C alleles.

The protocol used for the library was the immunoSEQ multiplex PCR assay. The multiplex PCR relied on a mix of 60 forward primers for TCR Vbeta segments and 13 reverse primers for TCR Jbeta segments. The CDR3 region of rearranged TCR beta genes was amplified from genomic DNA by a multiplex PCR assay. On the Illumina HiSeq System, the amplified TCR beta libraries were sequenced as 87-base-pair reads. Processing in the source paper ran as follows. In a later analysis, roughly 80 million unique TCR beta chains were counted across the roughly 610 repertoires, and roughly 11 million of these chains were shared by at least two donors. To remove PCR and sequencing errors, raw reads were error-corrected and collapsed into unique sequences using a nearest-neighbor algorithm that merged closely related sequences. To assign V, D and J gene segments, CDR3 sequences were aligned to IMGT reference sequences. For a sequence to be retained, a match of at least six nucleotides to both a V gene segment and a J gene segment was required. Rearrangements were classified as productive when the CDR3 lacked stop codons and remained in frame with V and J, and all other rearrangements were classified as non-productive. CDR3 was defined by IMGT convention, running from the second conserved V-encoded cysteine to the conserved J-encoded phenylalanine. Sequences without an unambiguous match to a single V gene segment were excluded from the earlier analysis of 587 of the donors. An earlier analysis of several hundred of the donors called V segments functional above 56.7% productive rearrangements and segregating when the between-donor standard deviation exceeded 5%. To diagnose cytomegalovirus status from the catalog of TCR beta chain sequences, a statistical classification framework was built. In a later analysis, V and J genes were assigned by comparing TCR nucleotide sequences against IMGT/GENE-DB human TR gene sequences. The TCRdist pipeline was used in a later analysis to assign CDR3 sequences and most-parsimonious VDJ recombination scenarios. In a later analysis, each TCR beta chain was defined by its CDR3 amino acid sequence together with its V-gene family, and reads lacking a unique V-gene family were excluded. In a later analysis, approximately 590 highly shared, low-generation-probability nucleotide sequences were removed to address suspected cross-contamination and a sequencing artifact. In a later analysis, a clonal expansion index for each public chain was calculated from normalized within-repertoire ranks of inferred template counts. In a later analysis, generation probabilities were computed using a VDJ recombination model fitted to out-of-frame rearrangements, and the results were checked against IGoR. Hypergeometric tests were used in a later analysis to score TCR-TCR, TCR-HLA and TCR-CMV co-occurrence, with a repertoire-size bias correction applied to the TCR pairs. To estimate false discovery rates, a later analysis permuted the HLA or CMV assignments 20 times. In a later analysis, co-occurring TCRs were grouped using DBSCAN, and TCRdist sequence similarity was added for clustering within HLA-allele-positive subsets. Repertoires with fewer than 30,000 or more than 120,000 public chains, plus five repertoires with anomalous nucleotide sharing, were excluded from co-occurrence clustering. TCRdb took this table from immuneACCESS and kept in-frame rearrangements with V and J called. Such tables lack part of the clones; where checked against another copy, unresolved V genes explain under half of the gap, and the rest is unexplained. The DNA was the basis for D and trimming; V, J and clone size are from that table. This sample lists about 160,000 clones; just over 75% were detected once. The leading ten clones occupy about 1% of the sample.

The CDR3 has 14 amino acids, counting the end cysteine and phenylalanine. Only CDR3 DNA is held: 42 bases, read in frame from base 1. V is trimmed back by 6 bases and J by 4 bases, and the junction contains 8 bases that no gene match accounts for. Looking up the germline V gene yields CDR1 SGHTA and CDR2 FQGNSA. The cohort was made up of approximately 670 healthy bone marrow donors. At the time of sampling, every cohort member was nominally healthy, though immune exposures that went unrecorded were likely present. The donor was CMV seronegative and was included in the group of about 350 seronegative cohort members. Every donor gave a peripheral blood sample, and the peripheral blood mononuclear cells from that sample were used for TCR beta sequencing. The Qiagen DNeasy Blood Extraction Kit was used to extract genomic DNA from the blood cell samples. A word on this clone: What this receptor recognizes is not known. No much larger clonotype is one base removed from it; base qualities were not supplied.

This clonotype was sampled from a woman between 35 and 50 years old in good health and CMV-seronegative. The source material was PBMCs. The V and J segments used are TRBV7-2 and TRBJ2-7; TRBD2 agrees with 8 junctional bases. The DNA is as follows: TGTGCCAGCAGTCCCGCGGGGGGATTTTACGAGCAGTACTTC. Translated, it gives CASSPAGGFYEQYF.